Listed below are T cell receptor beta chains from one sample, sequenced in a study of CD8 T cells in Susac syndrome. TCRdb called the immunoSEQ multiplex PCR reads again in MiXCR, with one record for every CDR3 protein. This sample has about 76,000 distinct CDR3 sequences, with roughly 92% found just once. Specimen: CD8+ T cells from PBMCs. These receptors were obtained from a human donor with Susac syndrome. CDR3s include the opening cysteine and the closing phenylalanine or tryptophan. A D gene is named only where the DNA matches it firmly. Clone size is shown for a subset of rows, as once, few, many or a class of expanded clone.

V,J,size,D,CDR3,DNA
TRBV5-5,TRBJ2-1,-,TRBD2,CASRRTGTSGRARYNEQFF,TGTGCCAGCAGGCGCACCGGGACTAGCGGGAGGGCCCGCTACAATGAGCAGTTCTTC
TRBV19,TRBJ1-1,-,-,CASWGRPNTEAFF,TGTGCCAGCTGGGGACGCCCGAACACTGAAGCTTTCTTT
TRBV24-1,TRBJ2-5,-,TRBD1,CATSPRTGGTETQYF,TGTGCCACCTCCCCCCGGACAGGGGGTACGGAGACCCAGTACTTC
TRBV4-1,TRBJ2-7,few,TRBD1,CASSQLGTGAEQYF,TGCGCCAGCAGCCAATTAGGGACAGGGGCCGAGCAGTACTTC
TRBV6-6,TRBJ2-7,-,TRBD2,CASSKRREVSYEQYF,TGTGCCAGCTCTAAACGGCGGGAGGTCTCCTACGAGCAGTACTTC
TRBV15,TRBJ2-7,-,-,CATSRGRDGLYEQYF,TGTGCCACCAGCAGAGGTAGGGACGGATTGTACGAGCAGTACTTC
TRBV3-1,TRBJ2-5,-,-,CASSPGGFQETQYF,TGTGCCAGCAGCCCCGGGGGTTTCCAAGAGACCCAGTACTTC
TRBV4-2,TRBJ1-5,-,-,CASSQVGEQEGQPQHF,TGTGCCAGCAGCCAAGTTGGAGAACAGGAAGGTCAGCCCCAGCATTTT
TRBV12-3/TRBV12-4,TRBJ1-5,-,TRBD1,CASTEGQGLRNQPQHF,TGTGCCAGCACCGAGGGACAGGGGTTGCGCAATCAGCCCCAGCATTTT
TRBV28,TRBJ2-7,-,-,CASGPLRDIYEQYF,TGTGCCAGCGGCCCTCTGCGGGACATCTACGAGCAGTACTTC
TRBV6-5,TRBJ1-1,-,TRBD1,CASRSDRAYGAFF,TGTGCCAGCAGATCCGACAGGGCCTATGGAGCTTTCTTT
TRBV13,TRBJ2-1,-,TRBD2,CASSSGRGSYNEQFF,TGTGCCAGCAGCAGCGGGAGAGGGTCTTACAATGAGCAGTTCTTC
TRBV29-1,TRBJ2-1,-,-,CSAARGGSYNEQFF,TGCAGCGCTGCCAGGGGGGGTTCCTACAATGAGCAGTTCTTC
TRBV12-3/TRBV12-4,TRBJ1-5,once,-,CASSLHSGNQPQHF,TGTGCCAGCAGTCTACACTCAGGCAATCAGCCCCAGCATTTT
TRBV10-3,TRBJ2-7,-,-,CAISEGLPYEQYF,TGTGCCATCAGTGAGGGCCTCCCCTACGAGCAGTACTTC
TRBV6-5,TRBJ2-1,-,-,CASSRGGSSYNEQFF,TGTGCCAGCAGTAGGGGGGGGAGCTCCTACAATGAGCAGTTCTTC
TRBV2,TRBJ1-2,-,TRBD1,CASTLGQASGYTF,TGTGCCAGCACTCTCGGACAGGCTTCTGGCTACACCTTC
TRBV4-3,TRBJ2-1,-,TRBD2,CASSQVGGEPEQFF,TGCGCCAGCAGCCAAGTTGGGGGGGAACCTGAGCAGTTCTTC
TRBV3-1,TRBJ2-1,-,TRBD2,CASSLAGGTNEQFF,TGTGCCAGCTCACTAGCGGGAGGGACCAATGAGCAGTTCTTC
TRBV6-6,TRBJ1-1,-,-,CASRPQSTEAFF,TGTGCCAGCAGACCTCAGAGCACTGAAGCTTTCTTT
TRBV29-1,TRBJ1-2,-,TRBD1,CSVSGGNYGYTF,TGCAGCGTGTCAGGGGGGAACTATGGCTACACCTTC
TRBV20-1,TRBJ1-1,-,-,CSARAYRATEAFF,TGCAGTGCTAGAGCCTACAGGGCAACTGAAGCTTTCTTT
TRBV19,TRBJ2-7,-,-,CASSMRTTQDTGEQYF,TGTGCCAGTAGTATGAGGACTACCCAAGATACGGGGGAGCAGTACTTC
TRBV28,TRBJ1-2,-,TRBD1,CASSFGSGGSYGYTF,TGTGCCAGCAGTTTCGGGTCAGGGGGCTCCTATGGCTACACCTTC
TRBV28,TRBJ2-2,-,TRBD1,CAIRTGPHGELFF,TGTGCCATCCGGACAGGTCCTCACGGGGAGCTGTTTTTT
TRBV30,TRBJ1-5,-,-,CAWSKGLGQPQHF,TGTGCCTGGAGTAAAGGGCTTGGCCAGCCCCAGCATTTT
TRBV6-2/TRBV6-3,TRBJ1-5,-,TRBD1,CASSYSRTGNYQPQHF,TGTGCCAGCAGTTACTCGAGGACAGGGAACTATCAGCCCCAGCATTTT
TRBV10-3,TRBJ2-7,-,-,CATITGSATSYEQYF,TGTGCCACTATAACGGGGTCCGCGACCTCCTACGAGCAGTACTTC
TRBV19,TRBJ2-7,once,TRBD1,CASSIMGTVVNEQYF,TGTGCCAGTAGTATAATGGGGACAGTAGTAAACGAGCAGTACTTC
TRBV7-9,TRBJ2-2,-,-,CASSLLFTGELFF,TGTGCCAGCAGCTTACTTTTCACCGGGGAGCTGTTTTTT
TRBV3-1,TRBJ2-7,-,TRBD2,CASSPGSPTGGRFSYEQYF,TGTGCCAGCAGCCCAGGGTCCCCTACGGGCGGGAGGTTCTCCTACGAGCAGTACTTC
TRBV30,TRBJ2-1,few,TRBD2,CAEGLADNEQFF,TGTGCCGAGGGACTAGCGGACAATGAGCAGTTCTTC
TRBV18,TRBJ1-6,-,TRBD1,CASSPLPPGQHNSPLHF,TGTGCCAGCTCACCACTTCCTCCGGGACAGCATAATTCACCCCTCCACTTT
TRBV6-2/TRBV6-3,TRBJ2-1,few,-,CASTQYQGSNEQFF,TGTGCCAGCACCCAGTACCAGGGGTCCAATGAGCAGTTCTTC
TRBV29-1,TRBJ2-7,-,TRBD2,CSVARTSGAREQYF,TGCAGCGTTGCCCGGACTAGCGGGGCTCGGGAGCAGTACTTC
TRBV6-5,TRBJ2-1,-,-,CASSYGPNEQFF,TGTGCCAGCAGTTACGGTCCCAATGAGCAGTTCTTC
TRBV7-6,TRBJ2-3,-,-,CASSLSEGSPQYF,TGTGCCAGCAGCTTATCTGAGGGTTCCCCGCAGTATTTT
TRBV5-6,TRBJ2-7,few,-,CASSQLPGKYEQYF,TGTGCCAGCAGCCAACTGCCGGGAAAATACGAGCAGTACTTC
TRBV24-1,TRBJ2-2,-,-,CATRAGPNTGELFF,TGTGCCACCCGCGCAGGCCCGAACACCGGGGAGCTGTTTTTT
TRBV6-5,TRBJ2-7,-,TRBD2,CASSYFPEAGTRSTEQYF,TGTGCCAGCAGTTATTTCCCAGAAGCCGGGACTAGGTCTACCGAGCAGTACTTC
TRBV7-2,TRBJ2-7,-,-,CASSLGGDTTYEQYF,TGTGCCAGCAGCTTAGGGGGGGACACTACTTACGAGCAGTACTTC
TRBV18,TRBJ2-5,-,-,CASSPVGSGETQYF,TGTGCCAGCTCACCAGTGGGCAGCGGGGAGACCCAGTACTTC
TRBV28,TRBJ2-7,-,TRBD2,CASSPSGRDPYEQYF,TGTGCCAGCAGTCCTAGCGGGAGGGACCCCTACGAGCAGTACTTC
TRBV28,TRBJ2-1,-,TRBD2,CASSLRIAGGLSNEQFF,TGTGCCAGCAGTTTAAGAATAGCGGGGGGGCTCTCCAATGAGCAGTTCTTC
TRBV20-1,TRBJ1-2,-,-,CSASGQGNVSTNGYTF,TGCAGTGCTAGCGGGCAGGGTAACGTTTCGACCAATGGCTACACCTTC
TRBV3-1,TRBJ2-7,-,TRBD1,CASSYYRGSYEQYF,TGTGCCAGCAGCTACTACAGGGGATCCTACGAGCAGTACTTC
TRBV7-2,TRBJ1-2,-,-,CASSLAEGSVGGYTF,TGTGCCAGCAGCTTAGCGGAAGGGTCAGTAGGTGGCTACACCTTC